A single sample is the source of the 10 T cell receptor beta chains below, sequenced in a study of T cell responses to AZD1222 COVID-19 vaccine. The table came from immunoSEQ multiplex PCR; TCRdb's copy has only in-frame clones and leaves some out. The sample carries approximately 110,000 clones, about 90% recorded once. This specimen was peripheral blood, taken on day 0 of AZD1222 vaccination. Receptors were obtained from an adult in good health.

This chain connects TRBV28 to TRBJ2-6; TRBD2 might be the D (5 bases). Germline V lookup: CDR1 MDHEN, CDR2 SYDVKM. This CDR3 spans 15 amino acids. Trimming took 4 bases from V and 2 from J, leaving 9 bases between them. In nucleotides, the CDR3 is TGTGCCAGCAGTTCCCCGGGGACTGGGGCCAACGTCCTGACTTTC. It encodes CASSSPGTGANVLTF.

The V and J genes are TRBV7-2 and TRBJ1-2; no reliable D call. Germline lookup yields CDR1 SGHTA and CDR2 FQGNSA. Trimming stripped 1 base from V and 3 bases from J, with 6 bases between. The CDR3 is 13 residues long. CDR3 loop: CASSLVSDYGYTF. CDR3 DNA sequence: TGTGCCAGCAGCTTAGTTTCTGACTATGGCTACACCTTC.

The gene calls are TRBV3-1 (or the pseudogene TRBV3-2) and TRBJ2-5, with 9 bases identical to TRBD2. Germline trimming cut 3 bases from V and 5 bases from J; bases unmatched to any gene: 13. CDR1 is LGHDT, CDR2 YNNKEL, per germline (reference sequence). The CDR3 loop spans 17 amino acids. The DNA of the CDR3 is TGTGCCAGCAGCCAGGGTCTTACGGGACTAGCAGACGAGACCCAGTACTTC. Translating it yields CASSQGLTGLADETQYF.

In DNA form, the CDR3 reads TGTGCCAGCAGCGTGATGGCGGGGGGGCTTTACAATGAGCAGTTCTTC. Its protein is CASSVMAGGLYNEQFF. The rearrangement uses TRBV9 and TRBJ2-1, with 9 nucleotides matching TRBD2. CDR3 length: 16 amino acids. The V gene's germline CDR1 is SGDLS and CDR2 YYNGEE. V was pared by 2 bases and J by 4 bases, with 7 bases of the junction left unmatched.

The CDR3 here is CASAITAGQETQYF. The CDR3 DNA is TGCGCCAGCGCTATAACAGCAGGTCAAGAGACCCAGTACTTC. The rearrangement joins TRBV4-3 to TRBJ2-5; D gene unclear. This CDR3 contains 14 residues. Deletions cut 8 bases from V and 2 bases from J, with 15 bases between. Germline V lookup: CDR1 LGHNA, CDR2 YSLEER.

This chain links TRBV7-2 with TRBJ2-3; 12 bases align to TRBD2. CDR1 is SGHTA, CDR2 FQGNSA, per germline. There are 18 residues in the CDR3. Trimming at V came to 5 bases and at J to 3 bases, leaving 12 bases not matched to a gene. This CDR3 is CASSRTALAGGRTDTQYF. The CDR3 nucleotides read TGTGCCAGCAGCAGAACCGCGCTAGCGGGGGGGAGGACAGATACGCAGTATTTT.

The chain joins TRBV28 to TRBJ2-7; TRBD2 matches at 12 bases. CDR3 length: 16 amino acids. Trimming removed 5 bases from V and 5 bases from J; junction bases left unmatched: 10. Germline V gene lookup returns CDR1 MDHEN and CDR2 SYDVKM. The CDR3 bases are TGTGCCAGCAGTCAAAGACTAGCGGGAGTTTCCAACGAGCAGTACTTC. Translated: CASSQRLAGVSNEQYF.

The V and J genes are TRBV5-1 and TRBJ1-4, with D maybe TRBD1 (5 bases). Deletions cut 5 bases from V and 0 bases from J, with 5 bases between. The CDR3 has 13 residues. CDR1 SGHRS and CDR2 YFSETQ come from the germline V gene. For the CDR3, the DNA is TGCGCCAGCAGGACAGCAACTAATGAAAAACTGTTTTTT. The encoded protein is CASRTATNEKLFF.

V is TRBV7-8 and J is TRBJ1-2; the match to TRBD1 covers 10 bases. Looked up from germline, CDR1 is SGHVS and CDR2 is FQNEAQ. J lost 2 bases, V lost 5 bases, and 5 bases had no gene match. The CDR3 consists of 15 residues. This chain's CDR3 is CASSHRGQGNYGYTF. The CDR3 DNA is TGTGCCAGCAGCCACCGGGGACAGGGGAACTATGGCTACACCTTC. Full variable domain (missing parts from reference TRBV7-8 and TRBJ1-2): GAGVSQSPRYKVAKRGQDVALRCDPISGHVSLFWYQQALGQGPEFLTYFQNEAQLDKSGLPSDRFFAERPEGSVSTLKIQRTQQEDSAVYLCASSHRGQGNYGYTFGSGTRLTVV.

The chain recombines TRBV2 with TRBJ2-7; 13 bases match TRBD2. Germline loops: CDR1 SNHLY, CDR2 FYNNEI. The CDR3 length is 18 residues. The V gene end was trimmed by 6 bases and the J gene end by 0 bases; junction bases not matched to a gene: 11. The CDR3: CASRNPGLAGKFSYEQYF. CDR3 nucleotides: TGTGCCAGCAGGAACCCGGGACTAGCGGGAAAATTCTCCTACGAGCAGTACTTC.